These 8 T cell receptor beta chains were sequenced from one sample in a study of T cells expressing NK-cell markers. TCRdb re-analyzed the 5' RACE reads; it lists each CDR3 protein once, without DNA. The sample table includes 200,000 to 300,000 distinct CDR3 sequences. Sequenced sample: blood T cells: a sorted CD56 or NKG2C T cell subset, CD4+ or CD8+ T cells, or bulk PBMC T cells (not recorded which). These receptors all stem from a woman between 18 and 69 years old in good health.

The chain recombines TRBV6-2 or TRBV6-3 with TRBJ2-1; without DNA, the TCRdb call of TRBD2 cannot be checked. The CDR3 consists of 19 residues. Germline assignment: CDR1 MNHEY and CDR2 SVGEGT. The CDR3 reads CASSPLQGLAGVNRNEQFF.

This rearrangement joins TRBV6-5 to TRBJ1-1; the TRBD1 assignment by TCRdb is unverifiable without DNA. The CDR3 is 13 residues long. CDR1 and CDR2 from the germline V gene are MNHEY and SVGAGI. The CDR3 sequence: CASSSGQGPEAFF.

The CDR3 sequence is CSAKTRADGYTF. V gene TRBV20-1 combines with J gene TRBJ1-2; lacking DNA, the TRBD1 call made by TCRdb goes unchecked. The CDR3 is 12 residues long. Per the germline V gene, CDR1 is DFQATT and CDR2 is SNEGSKA (reference sequence).

This chain uses TRBV3-1 with TRBJ2-1; TCRdb's D call of TRBD2 is untestable without DNA. The CDR3 is 14 amino acids. The V gene's germline CDR1 is LGHDT and CDR2 YNNKEL (reference sequence). The CDR3 sequence: CASSRLAGAGEQFF.

V gene TRBV12-3 or TRBV12-4 combines with J gene TRBJ2-4; TCRdb's assignment of TRBD1 cannot be checked, as there is no DNA. The CDR3 extends over 16 amino acids. The CDR3 protein is CASSPIKGAAKNIQYF.

The V and J genes are TRBV5-6 and TRBJ1-5. The CDR3 spans 13 residues. In germline, CDR1 is SGHDT, CDR2 YYEEEE. CDR3 protein: CASSLTPNQPQHF. The full variable domain, completed using reference TRBV5-6 and TRBJ1-5, is DAGVTQSPTHLIKTRGQQVTLRCSPKSGHDTVSWYQQALGQGPQFIFQYYEEEERQRGNFPDRFSGHQFPNYSSELNVNALLLGDSALYLCASSLTPNQPQHFGDGTRLSIL.

This sequence joins TRBV9 and TRBJ2-7; TCRdb gives TRBD2 as the D gene, but with no DNA this cannot be confirmed. Germline V lookup: CDR1 SGDLS, CDR2 YYNGEE. The CDR3 is 15 amino acids. The CDR3 protein is CASSKGLAETYEQYF.

The chain carries TRBV5-1 and TRBJ2-1; TCRdb proposes TRBD2, but this gene call is untestable without DNA. CDR3 length equals 15 residues. Looked up from germline, CDR1 is SGHRS and CDR2 is YFSETQ. The CDR3 loop reads CASSRGALGDNEQFF.